This TCR beta chain stems from a study of T cells after yellow fever vaccination (dated by TCRdb to about 2019). Regarding the complete study: Libraries from fractions with low cell numbers were prepared with the SMART-Seq v4 Ultra Low Input RNA kit. To follow T-cell clones before and after primary and booster YFV17D yellow fever vaccination, bulk TCR alpha and beta repertoires were sequenced over time. Two healthy male donors, one aged 18 to 29 and one aged 30 to 40 years, made up the cohort. Blood was collected at multiple timepoints before and after primary and secondary immunization, and bulk PBMC replicates and cell subsets were isolated. On the study overall, not on this receptor specifically: A small fraction of clonotypes showed up in both the CD4 and CD8 compartments, probably as a result of convergent recombination. Because abundant contaminating clonotypes from the bulk population could be contained in FACS-sorted repertoires, computational filtering was required. Compared with the primary T-cell response, the secondary T-cell response was faster but weaker, reaching its peak on day 5 rather than on day 15. Because only two donors were included in the study, the extent to which the findings can be generalized is limited. After the booster, most of the clones that had expanded following primary vaccination were detected again (approximately 96% of CD4 and around 90% of CD8), which suggests that memory was broadly maintained.

The CDR3 sequence holds 12 residues, the cysteine and phenylalanine included. The read is trimmed to its CDR3 DNA, 36 bases read in frame from base 1. From a lookup of the germline V gene (reference sequence), CDR1 and CDR2 are LGHDT and YNNKEL. V sheds 1 base and J sheds 4 bases, leaving 3 bases between their ends. Comment on this clonotype: Its antigen is still unknown. Base-call qualities are not available, and no considerably larger clone is one nucleotide away.

The sample's treatment or condition label, in plain terms: live attenuated yellow fever vaccine strain. PBMCs were isolated from peripheral blood using a standard Ficoll-Paque protocol. Dynabeads CD4 and CD8 positive selection kits were used to isolate the CD4 and CD8 T-cell fractions. RNA was extracted with TriZol from bulk PBMCs, CD4 and CD8 fractions, and dextramer-positive and dextramer-negative fractions. Synthesis of TCR cDNA relied on 5'RACE template switching, a step that introduced a universal primer site along with unique molecular identifiers. Priming for cDNA synthesis came from both the TCR alpha and TCR beta constant segments. Libraries were amplified in two PCR steps, with sample barcodes and sequencing adapters added in the second step. Sequencing of libraries was performed on Illumina HiSeq 2500 (2x100 bp) or NovaSeq (2x150 bp). Per the authors' processing: MIGEC handled demultiplexing of reads and collapsing into UMI consensus sequences, while MiXCR performed V(D)J alignment. Using edgeR on replicate PBMC samples, clonotypes were called vaccine-responding if FDR was below 0.01 and the log2 fold change was above 5 up to day 15. Each bulk clonotype was labeled CD4 or CD8 based on which sequenced repertoire, CD4 or CD8, contained the clonotype at higher abundance. Starting from the raw public reads, TCRdb applied fastp trimming at Q25, assembled clones with MiXCR and retained in-frame beta chains. Each record represents a unique CDR3 protein, reported with the most common genes and DNA among its rows. It is TCRdb's table, rather than the study itself, that gives the V and J calls and clone size. Here the sample has about 260,000 distinct CDR3 sequences; 13% occur a single time. Around 0.49% of the sample comes from the top ten.

The starting material was CD4+ T cells sorted from PBMCs, obtained 45 days after the yellow fever booster vaccination. The clonotype comes from a man aged 25 to 40 who received the YFV17D yellow fever vaccine. The rearrangement joined TRBV3-1 to TRBJ2-3; no D gene call is confident. The CDR3 reads CASSQVSDTQYF. The sequenced DNA: TGTGCCAGCAGCCAAGTTTCAGATACGCAGTATTTT.